The rows below give T cell receptor beta chains drawn from one sample of a study of technical replicates of blood from several donors. Using immunoSEQ multiplex PCR, the repertoire was profiled, and TCRdb retains in-frame clones only, with some absent. Of 65,000 to 70,000 clones listed, about 90% are singletons. Sequencing used PBMCs. The receptor source for this set is a human donor in good health. Some clones in this sample may be carry-over from other donors' samples. Each CDR3 is given with its conserved first and last residue. The D gene is left open where the match is weak. Where a row states a size, it is once, few, many or the class of an expanded clone; other rows omit it.

CDR3aa: CASSLGLAGAPSEQFF
CDR3nt: TGTGCCAGCAGCTTAGGACTAGCGGGGGCCCCTTCGGAGCAGTTCTTC
d_gene: TRBD2
abundance: few
j_gene: TRBJ2-1
v_gene: TRBV7-8

CDR3aa: CASSGQGRGEAFF
CDR3nt: TGTGCCAGCAGTGGACAGGGGAGGGGAGAAGCTTTCTTT
d_gene: TRBD1
abundance: -
j_gene: TRBJ1-1
v_gene: TRBV6-1

CDR3aa: CASSLGDRGYSYEQYF
CDR3nt: TGTGCCAGCAGCTTAGGAGACAGGGGGTATTCCTACGAGCAGTACTTC
d_gene: TRBD1
abundance: -
j_gene: TRBJ2-7
v_gene: TRBV7-2

CDR3aa: CAISDSIQPEAFF
CDR3nt: TGTGCCATCAGTGATTCAATACAGCCTGAAGCTTTCTTT
d_gene: -
abundance: -
j_gene: TRBJ1-1
v_gene: TRBV10-3

CDR3aa: CASSGTTQETQYF
CDR3nt: TGTGCCAGCAGCGGGACTACACAAGAGACCCAGTACTTC
d_gene: TRBD2
abundance: -
j_gene: TRBJ2-5
v_gene: TRBV11-2

CDR3aa: CASSLAGQTNNSPLHF
CDR3nt: TGTGCCAGCAGCTTAGCAGGACAGACTAATAATTCACCCCTCCACTTT
d_gene: -
abundance: few
j_gene: TRBJ1-6
v_gene: TRBV7-8

CDR3aa: CASSLGDSRNTIYF
CDR3nt: TGTGCCAGCAGCTTGGGGGACAGTAGGAACACCATATATTTT
d_gene: TRBD1
abundance: -
j_gene: TRBJ1-3
v_gene: TRBV5-6

CDR3aa: CASAGFGNTEAFF
CDR3nt: TGTGCCAGCGCAGGGTTCGGGAACACTGAAGCTTTCTTT
d_gene: -
abundance: -
j_gene: TRBJ1-1
v_gene: TRBV19

CDR3aa: CASSDYYRGDYEQYF
CDR3nt: TGTGCCAGCAGCGACTACTACCGGGGGGATTACGAGCAGTACTTC
d_gene: TRBD2
abundance: -
j_gene: TRBJ2-7
v_gene: TRBV7-9

CDR3aa: CASRRTSDDEQFF
CDR3nt: TGTGCCAGCAGGAGGACTAGTGATGATGAGCAGTTCTTC
d_gene: TRBD2
abundance: -
j_gene: TRBJ2-1
v_gene: TRBV7-3

CDR3aa: CASGWGAPLHF
CDR3nt: TGTGCTAGTGGTTGGGGCGCACCCCTCCACTTT
d_gene: -
abundance: -
j_gene: TRBJ1-6
v_gene: TRBV12-5

CDR3aa: CAWIGGGTEAFF
CDR3nt: TGTGCCTGGATCGGTGGCGGGACTGAAGCTTTCTTT
d_gene: -
abundance: -
j_gene: TRBJ1-1
v_gene: TRBV30

CDR3aa: CASSRDRGIYEQYF
CDR3nt: TGTGCCAGCAGCCGAGACAGGGGGATCTACGAGCAGTACTTC
d_gene: TRBD1
abundance: -
j_gene: TRBJ2-7
v_gene: TRBV11-1

CDR3aa: CASRLTGTVTDTQYF
CDR3nt: TGTGCCAGCAGGCTGACAGGGACCGTCACAGATACGCAGTATTTT
d_gene: TRBD1
abundance: once
j_gene: TRBJ2-3
v_gene: TRBV7-2

CDR3aa: CASSPMTDRVPDTQYF
CDR3nt: TGTGCCAGCAGCCCAATGACGGACAGGGTCCCAGATACGCAGTATTTT
d_gene: TRBD1
abundance: -
j_gene: TRBJ2-3
v_gene: TRBV5-4

CDR3aa: CASSHEGAGSGYTF
CDR3nt: TGCGCCAGCAGCCACGAAGGGGCCGGTTCCGGCTACACCTTC
d_gene: -
abundance: -
j_gene: TRBJ1-2
v_gene: TRBV4-3

CDR3aa: CASSKGGGQNTGELFF
CDR3nt: TGCGCCAGCTCCAAAGGGGGGGGACAGAACACCGGGGAGCTGTTTTTT
d_gene: -
abundance: -
j_gene: TRBJ2-2
v_gene: TRBV5-1

CDR3aa: CASSRRAGPSNQPQHF
CDR3nt: TGTGCCAGTAGTAGGCGGGCAGGCCCTAGCAATCAGCCCCAGCATTTT
d_gene: -
abundance: -
j_gene: TRBJ1-5
v_gene: TRBV19

CDR3aa: CATSSPDSPLHF
CDR3nt: TGTGCCACCAGCAGTCCGGATTCACCCCTCCACTTT
d_gene: -
abundance: -
j_gene: TRBJ1-6
v_gene: TRBV15

CDR3aa: CASSPTRGETQYF
CDR3nt: TGTGCCAGCTCACCGACTAGGGGAGAGACCCAGTACTTC
d_gene: -
abundance: -
j_gene: TRBJ2-5
v_gene: TRBV18

CDR3aa: CASSQEYGQGGQPQHF
CDR3nt: TGCGCCAGCAGCCAAGAATATGGACAGGGGGGACAGCCCCAGCATTTT
d_gene: TRBD1
abundance: -
j_gene: TRBJ1-5
v_gene: TRBV4-3

CDR3aa: CASSINEDEQFF
CDR3nt: TGTGCCAGTAGTATAAATGAGGATGAGCAGTTCTTC
d_gene: -
abundance: -
j_gene: TRBJ2-1
v_gene: TRBV19

CDR3aa: CASSLGKGQGIYEQYF
CDR3nt: TGCGCCAGCAGCTTGGGAAAGGGACAGGGGATATACGAGCAGTACTTC
d_gene: TRBD1
abundance: -
j_gene: TRBJ2-7
v_gene: TRBV5-1

CDR3aa: CASGPTGLEAKNIQYF
CDR3nt: TGTGCTAGTGGTCCTACAGGGTTGGAAGCCAAAAACATTCAGTACTTC
d_gene: -
abundance: -
j_gene: TRBJ2-4
v_gene: TRBV12-5

CDR3aa: CASTIDSNRGPRSTEAFF
CDR3nt: TGTGCCAGTACCATAGACTCCAACAGGGGCCCTCGGAGCACTGAAGCTTTCTTT
d_gene: TRBD1
abundance: -
j_gene: TRBJ1-1
v_gene: TRBV19

CDR3aa: CASSYGLGSNQPQHF
CDR3nt: TGTGCCAGCAGCTATGGACTGGGAAGCAATCAGCCCCAGCATTTT
d_gene: -
abundance: -
j_gene: TRBJ1-5
v_gene: TRBV5-8

CDR3aa: CSAVGTGELFF
CDR3nt: TGCAGTGCAGTCGGCACCGGGGAGCTGTTTTTT
d_gene: -
abundance: -
j_gene: TRBJ2-2
v_gene: TRBV20-1

CDR3aa: CASSPMETRDSTYGYTF
CDR3nt: TGTGCCAGCTCACCAATGGAGACCCGGGACAGTACTTATGGCTACACCTTC
d_gene: TRBD1
abundance: -
j_gene: TRBJ1-2
v_gene: TRBV18

CDR3aa: CAWSFPGGPRRSEQFF
CDR3nt: TGTGCCTGGAGTTTTCCGGGAGGCCCTCGGCGGTCTGAGCAGTTCTTC
d_gene: TRBD2
abundance: once
j_gene: TRBJ2-1
v_gene: TRBV30

CDR3aa: CASRTQGKSGELFF
CDR3nt: TGTGCCAGCAGGACACAGGGAAAGTCCGGGGAGCTGTTTTTT
d_gene: -
abundance: -
j_gene: TRBJ2-2
v_gene: TRBV2

CDR3aa: CASKTSGGAAETQYF
CDR3nt: TGTGCCAGCAAAACAAGCGGGGGGGCCGCAGAGACCCAGTACTTC
d_gene: TRBD2
abundance: -
j_gene: TRBJ2-5
v_gene: TRBV5-4

CDR3aa: CAYTGDTNTGELFF
CDR3nt: TGTGCCTACACTGGGGACACTAACACCGGGGAGCTGTTTTTT
d_gene: -
abundance: -
j_gene: TRBJ2-2
v_gene: TRBV7-9

CDR3aa: CAIRGTEHSNQPQHF
CDR3nt: TGTGCCATCAGGGGGACAGAACATAGCAATCAGCCCCAGCATTTT
d_gene: TRBD1
abundance: once
j_gene: TRBJ1-5
v_gene: TRBV10-3

CDR3aa: CASSLLTAMNTEAFF
CDR3nt: TGTGCCAGCAGCCTACTGACAGCTATGAACACTGAAGCTTTCTTT
d_gene: -
abundance: -
j_gene: TRBJ1-1
v_gene: TRBV7-6

CDR3aa: CASSFAGQGNYGYTF
CDR3nt: TGTGCCAGCAGTTTCGCCGGACAGGGGAACTATGGCTACACCTTC
d_gene: TRBD1
abundance: -
j_gene: TRBJ1-2
v_gene: TRBV27

CDR3aa: CASKARASDPYEQYF
CDR3nt: TGTGCCAGCAAGGCCAGGGCCTCAGACCCCTACGAGCAGTACTTC
d_gene: -
abundance: -
j_gene: TRBJ2-7
v_gene: TRBV6-5

CDR3aa: CASRDRGPYNEQFF
CDR3nt: TGTGCCAGCAGGGACAGGGGGCCTTACAATGAGCAGTTCTTC
d_gene: TRBD1
abundance: once
j_gene: TRBJ2-1
v_gene: TRBV6-5

CDR3aa: CATSRERSGDEKLFF
CDR3nt: TGTGCCACCAGCAGAGAGCGCTCAGGGGATGAAAAACTGTTTTTT
d_gene: -
abundance: once
j_gene: TRBJ1-4
v_gene: TRBV15

CDR3aa: CASSPGQGNSPLHF
CDR3nt: TGTGCCAGCAGCCCAGGACAGGGAAATTCACCCCTCCACTTT
d_gene: TRBD1
abundance: -
j_gene: TRBJ1-6
v_gene: TRBV11-2

CDR3aa: CASRLLRQTNSPLHF
CDR3nt: TGTGCCAGCAGGCTTTTGAGACAGACTAATTCACCCCTCCACTTT
d_gene: -
abundance: -
j_gene: TRBJ1-6
v_gene: TRBV6-5

CDR3aa: CASSLGLAFQETQYF
CDR3nt: TGTGCCAGCAGCTTAGGACTAGCGTTCCAAGAGACCCAGTACTTC
d_gene: TRBD2
abundance: once
j_gene: TRBJ2-5
v_gene: TRBV7-6

CDR3aa: CASSMAGGPSYNEQFF
CDR3nt: TGTGCCAGTAGTATGGCGGGAGGGCCATCCTACAATGAGCAGTTCTTC
d_gene: TRBD2
abundance: -
j_gene: TRBJ2-1
v_gene: TRBV19

CDR3aa: CASSPPGGLGYGYTF
CDR3nt: TGTGCCAGCAGTCCCCCGGGGGGCCTCGGCTATGGCTACACCTTC
d_gene: -
abundance: -
j_gene: TRBJ1-2
v_gene: TRBV27

CDR3aa: CASSRTGLLGYTF
CDR3nt: TGTGCCAGCAGCAGGACAGGGCTGTTGGGCTACACCTTC
d_gene: TRBD1
abundance: -
j_gene: TRBJ1-2
v_gene: TRBV5-4